This TCR beta chain was identified during a study of blood T cell repertoires in COVID-19. As for the study in general: Samples came from the United States, Italy and Spain, spanning acute and convalescent COVID-19.

This clone was detected only a few times. In germline, CDR1 is MNHEY, CDR2 SVGAGI. CDR3 length: 16 amino acids. Trimming shortened V by 2 bases and J by 0 bases, and 12 bases separated the two germline ends. Clones were read by immunoSEQ multiplex PCR, and TCRdb kept only the in-frame ones, dropping some. This sample has around 200,000 clones, with approximately 90% found just once. Participants had their cohort set by participant-reported clinical history. The source is a woman in her twenties or thirties who had recovered from COVID-19. Sequencing used PBMCs or T cells enriched from blood (not recorded which). V usage is TRBV6-5 and J usage is TRBJ2-3; perhaps TRBD2 as D (5 bases). The CDR3 DNA is TGTGCCAGCAGTTACCGGGGATGGGGTAGCACAGATACGCAGTATTTT. Translation gives CASSYRGWGSTDTQYF.